Listed here are 12 T cell receptor beta chains from one sample, sequenced in a study of blood T cell repertoires in COVID-19. The repertoire was sequenced with immunoSEQ multiplex PCR; TCRdb's copy has only in-frame clones and lacks some. The repertoire holds fewer than 200,000 clones, with 79% as singletons. Sequencing input: peripheral blood. The receptors come from a woman aged 55 to 70 with COVID-19, enrolled during active disease.

This clone has more than one count but fewer than ten. This rearrangement joins TRBV10-1 to TRBJ2-2; 8 bases agree with TRBD1. The germline V gene has CDR1 WNHNN and CDR2 SYGVQD (reference sequence). The CDR3 is made up of 15 amino acids. V was pared by 6 bases and J by 5 bases, with 8 bases of the junction left unmatched. This CDR3 is CASRPGTGGTGELFF. CDR3 DNA: TGCGCCAGCAGGCCCGGGACAGGCGGTACCGGGGAGCTGTTTTTT.

CDR3 residues: CASGQYSNQPQHF. CDR3 in DNA: TGTGCCTCTGGACAGTATAGCAATCAGCCCCAGCATTTT. The rearrangement uses TRBV10-3 and TRBJ1-5; D perhaps matches TRBD1 (6 bases). Germline CDR1 reads ENHRY; CDR2 reads SYGVKD. V was clipped by 11 bases and J by 0 bases, with 11 bases between them. The CDR3 extends over 13 amino acids.

There are a few counts of this clone. The same CDR3 also results from other DNA sequences found in this sample. The chain has TRBV5-4 and TRBJ2-2; 10 bases match TRBD2. V dropped 0 bases and J dropped 5; count of bases not matched to a gene: 4. The CDR3 sequence is 16 residues long. Germline V gives CDR1 SGHNT, CDR2 YYREEE (reference sequence). This chain's CDR3 is CASSLGGSGGTGELFF. For the CDR3, the DNA is TGTGCCAGCAGCTTGGGAGGTAGCGGGGGGACCGGGGAGCTGTTTTTT.

The chain uses TRBV10-3 and TRBJ2-5; 9 positions agree with TRBD1. Germline CDR1 is ENHRY and CDR2 is SYGVKD. There are 16 residues in the CDR3. Losses at the gene ends were 6 bases for V and 0 bases for J; bases not matched to a gene: 8. The CDR3 DNA is TGTGCCATCAGAGGTCAGGACAGGGGATACCAAGAGACCCAGTACTTC. Its protein is CAIRGQDRGYQETQYF.

The V and J genes are TRBV28 and TRBJ2-4, with D maybe TRBD1 (6 bases). V was pared by 3 bases and J by 9 bases, with 9 bases between. This CDR3 is built from 12 residues. Germline V gives CDR1 MDHEN, CDR2 SYDVKM. In DNA form, the CDR3 reads TGTGCCAGCAGTTTCACAGGGACCATTCAGTACTTC. This sequence encodes CASSFTGTIQYF.

The V call is TRBV9, the J call TRBJ2-5, with a weak D call TRBD1 (5 bases). The ends were cut back, 1 base at V and 3 bases at J, with 10 bases in the middle. There are 14 residues in the CDR3. Germline CDR1 and CDR2: SGDLS and YYNGEE. For the CDR3, the DNA is TGTGCCAGCAGCGTAAGTCAGGGAAAAGAGACCCAGTACTTC. It codes for CASSVSQGKETQYF.

This chain joins TRBV24-1 and TRBJ2-5; 11 bases are shared with TRBD2. The CDR3 covers 16 residues. V was pared by 4 bases and J by 1 base, with 4 bases of the junction left unmatched. The germline V gene has CDR1 KGHDR and CDR2 SFDVKD. Here the CDR3 DNA reads TGTGCCACCAGTGAATTCACTAGCGGGGGCCAAGAGACCCAGTACTTC. Translation: CATSEFTSGGQETQYF.

The V and J genes are TRBV30 and TRBJ1-4; tentative D call: TRBD1 (6 bases). Germline V gene data show CDR1 as GTSNPN and CDR2 as SVGIG (reference sequence). The germline V and J ends were trimmed by 3 bases and 8 bases, with 13 bases remaining between them. The CDR3 is 13 amino acids. CDR3 sequence reads: CAWRGRGREKLFF. The CDR3 nucleotides are TGTGCCTGGAGAGGCAGGGGACGGGAAAAACTGTTTTTT.

This chain joins TRBV10-2 and TRBJ1-4; 7 bases align to TRBD1. Germline-derived CDR1 and CDR2 are WSHSY and SAAADI. This CDR3 has 15 residues. Unmatched junction bases numbered 13, after V lost 8 bases and J lost 7 bases. In nucleotides, the CDR3 is TGCGCCAGCGGGGGCACAGGGGACAGTAGTGAAAAACTGTTTTTT. It encodes CASGGTGDSSEKLFF.

Here the CDR3 reads CASSQATGADTQYF. DNA for the CDR3: TGCGCCAGCAGCCAAGCTACGGGGGCAGATACGCAGTATTTT. The chain couples TRBV4-3 to TRBJ2-3; tentative D call: TRBD2 (6 bases). This CDR3 comprises 14 residues. Germline CDR1 reads LGHNA; CDR2 reads YSLEER. The ends were cut back, 1 base at V and 4 bases at J, with 9 bases in the middle.

This clone is a singleton in its sample. The chain links TRBV18 to TRBJ1-1, with D possibly TRBD1 on 6 matching bases. Germline V gene lookup returns CDR1 KGHSH and CDR2 LQKENI. There are 12 residues in the CDR3. V was shortened by 6 bases and J by 7 bases, with 12 bases between the two germline ends. As DNA, the CDR3 is TGTGCCAGCTCGGGTGGACAGAGTGAAGCTTTCTTT. Protein sequence: CASSGGQSEAFF.

In its sample, this clone was seen a few times. The chain recombines TRBV3-1 (or the pseudogene TRBV3-2) with TRBJ2-5; D is possibly TRBD1 (5 bases). The CDR3 is 14 amino acids. CDR1 and CDR2 (germline): LGHDT, YNNKEL (reference sequence). Trimming shortened V by 3 bases and J by 4 bases, and 12 bases separated the two germline ends. The CDR3 region has the DNA TGTGCCAGCAGCCAGAGCAGGGTAGGAGAGACCCAGTACTTC. This translates into CASSQSRVGETQYF.